These 29 T cell receptor beta chains share one sample of origin, sequenced in a study of cytomegalovirus exposure and HLA in healthy donors. Use of 60 Vbeta and 13 Jbeta primers characterized the PCR. Assay used: immunoSEQ multiplex PCR; TCRdb lists only in-frame clones, some missing. This sample has about 160,000 clones; 80% to 90% occur once, and the top ten carry about 1.9%. The sample was PBMCs. The source is a woman younger than 35 in good health and CMV-seronegative.

This clone was seen more than once but under ten times. Here the CDR3 reads CASSERLTGREQYF. The DNA of the CDR3 is TGTGCCAGCAGTGAAAGACTGACAGGGCGAGAGCAGTACTTC. The rearrangement links TRBV2 to TRBJ2-7; 7 positions agree with TRBD1. V gave up 2 bases and J gave up 7 bases; unmatched junction bases: 8. The germline gives CDR1 SNHLY, CDR2 FYNNEI. This CDR3 is built from 14 residues.

The rearrangement links TRBV19 to TRBJ1-1; perhaps TRBD1 as D (6 bases). Between the trimmed V and J ends, which lost 3 bases and 1 base, there was a span of 12 bases. CDR1 LNHDA and CDR2 SQIVND come from the germline V gene (reference sequence). The CDR3 runs to 15 residues. This chain's CDR3 is CASSIGVGGNTEAFF. The CDR3 DNA sequence: TGTGCCAGTAGTATCGGGGTAGGGGGGAACACTGAAGCTTTCTTT.

This chain connects TRBV29-1 to TRBJ2-5, with 9 bases that match TRBD1. The length of the CDR3 is 13 residues. Germline V lookup: CDR1 SQVTM, CDR2 ANQGSEA. V dropped 6 bases and J dropped 5; count of bases not matched to a gene: 7. The CDR3 region is CSVMDRGGETQYF. CDR3 DNA: TGCAGCGTGATGGACAGGGGTGGCGAGACCCAGTACTTC.

The CDR3: CASSPQSSGNTIYF. DNA of the CDR3: TGTGCCAGCAGCCCACAGTCTTCTGGAAACACCATATATTTT. The chain uses TRBV7-8 and TRBJ1-3; D remains ambiguous. V was pared by 5 bases and J by 1 base, with 9 bases between. The CDR3 is 14 amino acids. Germline CDR1 and CDR2: SGHVS and FQNEAQ. The whole variable domain, remainder taken from reference TRBV7-8 and TRBJ1-3, is GAGVSQSPRYKVAKRGQDVALRCDPISGHVSLFWYQQALGQGPEFLTYFQNEAQLDKSGLPSDRFFAERPEGSVSTLKIQRTQQEDSAVYLCASSPQSSGNTIYFGEGSWLTVV.

This chain connects TRBV6-1 to TRBJ2-1, with TRBD2 matching 10 bases. J was trimmed by 4 bases and V by 8 bases; bases with no gene match: 5. The CDR3 length is 14 residues. Germline CDR1 MNHNS, CDR2 SASEGT. The CDR3 DNA reads TGTGCCAGCTTCAGCGGGGGGGGGTACAATGAGCAGTTCTTC. Amino acids: CASFSGGGYNEQFF.

The J gene is TRBJ2-6, the V gene TRBV4-1; 9 bases fit TRBD2. Germline V gives CDR1 MGHRA, CDR2 YSYEKL. V shed 1 base, J shed 0 bases, and the junction held 7 bases outside the gene matches. This CDR3 has 19 residues. The CDR3 DNA reads as TGCGCCAGCAGCCAAGCGAAGGGTAGCGGGAGCTCTGGGGCCAACGTCCTGACTTTC. Translated: CASSQAKGSGSSGANVLTF.

The V call is TRBV19, the J call TRBJ2-4; 9 bases line up with TRBD1. The CDR3 covers 18 residues. Per the germline V gene, CDR1 is LNHDA and CDR2 is SQIVND (reference sequence). V dropped 4 bases and J dropped 2; count of bases not matched to a gene: 12. CDR3 DNA: TGTGCCAGTAGTAATCAAACAAACAGGGGGCCGTCCAAAAACATTCAGTACTTC. Its protein is CASSNQTNRGPSKNIQYF.

The V gene is TRBV28, the J gene TRBJ2-7, with a tentative D call TRBD2 (6 bases). CDR1 MDHEN and CDR2 SYDVKM come from the germline V gene. Trimming removed 6 bases from V and 1 base from J, with 19 bases in between. The CDR3 spans 16 residues. As DNA, the CDR3 is TGTGCCAGCAGGGATGGGAGGACGGTTGGGTCCTACGAGCAGTACTTC. Its translation: CASRDGRTVGSYEQYF.

This chain uses TRBV6-1 with TRBJ2-7, with TRBD1 identical over 7 bases. There are 15 residues in the CDR3. Trimming at V came to 6 bases and at J to 1 base, leaving 9 bases not matched to a gene. Per germline, CDR1 MNHNS and CDR2 SASEGT. The CDR3 spells CASSLPRTGSYEQYF. The CDR3 bases are TGTGCCAGCAGCTTACCGAGGACAGGTTCCTACGAGCAGTACTTC.

J is TRBJ2-1 and V is TRBV7-2, with 7 bases identical to TRBD2. Germline CDR1 SGHTA, CDR2 FQGNSA. This CDR3 has 14 amino acids. The J segment lost 3 bases and the V segment lost 6 bases, leaving 5 bases of the junction unmatched. CDR3: CASRPGGVYNEQFF. In DNA, the CDR3 is TGTGCCAGCAGGCCGGGGGGAGTCTACAATGAGCAGTTCTTC.

The V gene is TRBV18, the J gene TRBJ1-2; 10 positions agree with TRBD1. Germline V gene sequence: CDR1 KGHSH, CDR2 LQKENI. The CDR3 loop spans 13 amino acids. After removal of 3 bases from V and 7 bases from J, the junction contained 2 bases not matched to a gene. In DNA form, the CDR3 reads TGTGCCAGCTCACCCGACAGGGGGCTTGGCTACACCTTC. Protein product: CASSPDRGLGYTF.

This clone has a handful of counts. The chain couples TRBV5-1 to TRBJ1-1; the D is unclear. Germline CDR1 reads SGHRS; CDR2 reads YFSETQ. The CDR3 has 17 residues. The V end was cut by 7 bases, the J end by 1 base, with 23 bases between. The CDR3 region is CASRLGFGESGNTEAFF. CDR3 sequence (DNA): TGCGCCAGCCGTCTCGGGTTTGGGGAGTCCGGGAACACTGAAGCTTTCTTT. The full variable domain, in which reference TRBV5-1 and TRBJ1-1 provide the parts outside the CDR3, is KAGVTQTPRYLIKTRGQQVTLSCSPISGHRSVSWYQQTPGQGLQFLFEYFSETQRNKGNFPGRFSGRQFSNSRSEMNVSTLELGDSALYLCASRLGFGESGNTEAFFGQGTRLTVV.

This clone was found a few times. This sequence joins TRBV5-6 and TRBJ2-3; tentatively, D is TRBD2 (7 bases). V was pared by 0 bases and J by 2 bases, with 10 bases between. The CDR3 has 15 amino acids. The germline V gene encodes CDR1 SGHDT and CDR2 YYEEEE. The chain's CDR3 is CASSLGGGPTDTQYF. CDR3 nucleotide sequence: TGTGCCAGCAGCTTGGGGGGGGGCCCCACAGATACGCAGTATTTT. Based on the CDR3 plus reference TRBV5-6 and TRBJ2-3, the full variable domain is DAGVTQSPTHLIKTRGQQVTLRCSPKSGHDTVSWYQQALGQGPQFIFQYYEEEERQRGNFPDRFSGHQFPNYSSELNVNALLLGDSALYLCASSLGGGPTDTQYFGPGTRLTVL.

V is TRBV4-1 and J is TRBJ1-2; the D gene is possibly TRBD1 (6 bases). Per the germline V gene, CDR1 is MGHRA and CDR2 is YSYEKL. The CDR3 extends over 15 amino acids. Trimming removed 4 bases from V and 2 bases from J, with 14 bases in between. The CDR3, as DNA: TGCGCCAGCAGCCGCCGCCAGGGGCCAAACTATGGCTACACCTTC. Translating gives CASSRRQGPNYGYTF.

The chain links TRBV7-9 to TRBJ2-3, with TRBD2 matching 12 bases. The CDR3 spans 17 residues. With V trimmed by 5 bases and J by 3 bases, 9 bases remained unmatched. Germline V CDR1 and CDR2: SEHNR, FQNEAQ (reference sequence). CDR3 nucleotide sequence: TGTGCCAGCAGCACCGGACTAGCGGGGATCGGTACAGATACGCAGTATTTT. Residues: CASSTGLAGIGTDTQYF.

Of note for this clone: In the same sample, other DNA sequences code for this CDR3. The chain recombines TRBV18 with TRBJ1-3; D not resolved. Germline values: CDR1 KGHSH, CDR2 LQKENI. Trimming left V 3 bases short and J 2 bases short, with 8 bases between. The CDR3 has 14 residues. CDR3 coding DNA: TGTGCCAGCTCACCTCCCGGGACTGGAAACACCATATATTTT. Its translation is CASSPPGTGNTIYF.

DNA for the CDR3: TGTGCCAGCAGCACCCCGGTGGCCAACTACGAGCAGTACTTC. Amino acids: CASSTPVANYEQYF. The gene calls are TRBV5-6 and TRBJ2-5; no clear D. The end of the DNA aligns better with TRBJ2-7, so the J call may be wrong. This CDR3 comprises 14 residues. The germline V gene encodes CDR1 SGHDT and CDR2 YYEEEE.

The CDR3 region has the DNA TGTGCCAGCTCACCACCGGGGGCGCCTAATGAAAAACTGTTTTTT. Translating it yields CASSPPGAPNEKLFF. This chain links TRBV18 with TRBJ1-4, with D possibly matching TRBD1 (6 bases). Trimming removed 0 bases from V and 3 bases from J, with 8 bases in between. The CDR3 is 15 residues long. Germline CDR1 KGHSH, CDR2 LQKENI.

This clone was recorded a few times. J is TRBJ2-5 and V is TRBV4-1, with D unclear. Germline CDR1 reads MGHRA; CDR2 reads YSYEKL. The V and J ends lost 4 bases and 5 bases respectively, with 17 bases between them. This CDR3 spans 15 amino acids. CDR3 coding DNA: TGCGCCAGCAGCCCGTCTACTATAGGATGGGAGACCCAGTACTTC. Protein sequence: CASSPSTIGWETQYF.

The chain has TRBV4-1 and TRBJ1-4; the D gene is possibly TRBD1 (5 bases). The CDR3 contains 15 residues. Trimming took off 3 bases at V and 3 bases at J, with 11 bases between the two ends. Germline assignment: CDR1 MGHRA and CDR2 YSYEKL. The CDR3, as DNA: TGCGCCAGCAGCCAGGGCAGGGTGGCTAATGAAAAACTGTTTTTT. Its protein is CASSQGRVANEKLFF.

This clone was found once. The chain has TRBV6-4 and TRBJ2-1; 10 nucleotides line up with TRBD2. The CDR3 has 13 amino acids. The trim removed 5 bases at V and 8 bases at J, leaving 3 bases unmatched. From germline, CDR1 is MRHNA and CDR2 SNTAGT. The CDR3 nucleotides are TGTGCCAGCAGTCCGGGACTAGCGCATGAGCAGTTCTTC. The encoded protein is CASSPGLAHEQFF.

The genes are TRBV7-2 and TRBJ2-7; 7 nucleotides agree with TRBD1. V was clipped by 5 bases and J by 3 bases; unmatched bases: 10. This CDR3 is 15 amino acids long. CDR1 is SGHTA and CDR2 is FQGNSA in the germline V gene. CDR3 residues: CASSQAWGQIYEQYF. The CDR3 DNA sequence: TGTGCCAGCAGCCAGGCGTGGGGACAGATCTACGAGCAGTACTTC.

The rearrangement uses TRBV9 and TRBJ2-2; no clear D. The CDR3 has 14 amino acids. Germline CDR1 SGDLS, CDR2 YYNGEE. The V end lost 0 bases, the J end lost 6 bases, and 9 bases lay between the germline ends. In DNA form, the CDR3 reads TGTGCCAGCAGCGTAGGTCGGTCGGCCGGGGAGCTGTTTTTT. Its translation: CASSVGRSAGELFF.

The chain recombines TRBV15 with TRBJ2-1, with D uncertain. Trimming cost V 1 base and J 5 bases, with 6 bases left between them. This CDR3 is built from 13 residues. The V gene's germline CDR1 is LNHNV and CDR2 YYDKDF (reference sequence). The chain's CDR3 is CATSRGSHNEQFF. The CDR3 region has the DNA TGTGCCACCAGCAGAGGTAGCCACAATGAGCAGTTCTTC. The entire variable domain, with the rest obtained from reference TRBV15 and TRBJ2-1, is as follows: DAMVIQNPRYQVTQFGKPVTLSCSQTLNHNVMYWYQQKSSQAPKLLFHYYDKDFNNEADTPDNFQSRRPNTSFCFLDIRSPGLGDTAMYLCATSRGSHNEQFFGPGTRLTVL.

The CDR3 region has the DNA TGTGCCAGCAGTACTAGCGGAGAGCAGTTCTTC. Residues: CASSTSGEQFF. This chain joins TRBV5-6 and TRBJ2-1; 8 bases are shared with TRBD2. V shed 5 bases and J 10 bases; nucleotides not matched to a gene: 2. Per the germline V gene, CDR1 is SGHDT and CDR2 is YYEEEE. The CDR3 runs 11 residues.

This clone was detected only a few times. This chain links TRBV27 with TRBJ2-1; tentatively, D is TRBD2 (5 bases). V lost 2 bases and J lost 7, with 15 bases in between. This CDR3 comprises 15 residues. Germline CDR1 reads MNHEY; CDR2 reads SMNVEV (reference sequence). For the CDR3, the DNA is TGTGCCAGCAGTTTACTCGGCCTCTCGGGGAATGAGCAGTTCTTC. This codes for CASSLLGLSGNEQFF.

The chain couples TRBV29-1 to TRBJ2-5; D is unresolved. The CDR3 covers 18 residues. Germline loops: CDR1 SQVTM, CDR2 ANQGSEA. V was cut by 4 bases and J by 4 bases, with 28 bases left in between. The CDR3 nucleotides read TGCAGCGTTGTGATTTTCCCGACTGCTGGTGGATTTACAGAGACCCAGTACTTC. Amino acid sequence: CSVVIFPTAGGFTETQYF.

The genes are TRBV7-8 and TRBJ1-3; D is possibly TRBD1 (5 bases). Germline V CDR1 and CDR2: SGHVS, FQNEAQ. Trimming removed 5 bases at V and 3 bases at J, with 14 bases between. The CDR3 has 15 amino acids. The CDR3 region is CASSLPGLYGNTIYF. The CDR3 DNA is TGTGCCAGCAGCCTGCCGGGACTTTATGGAAACACCATATATTTT. The full variable domain, with the rest looked up from reference TRBV7-8 and TRBJ1-3, is GAGVSQSPRYKVAKRGQDVALRCDPISGHVSLFWYQQALGQGPEFLTYFQNEAQLDKSGLPSDRFFAERPEGSVSTLKIQRTQQEDSAVYLCASSLPGLYGNTIYFGEGSWLTVV.

The chain uses TRBV28 and TRBJ2-1; 7 bases agree with TRBD2. The CDR3 is 13 amino acids. V shed 4 bases, J shed 10 bases, and the junction held 7 bases outside the gene matches. Germline V gene data show CDR1 as MDHEN and CDR2 as SYDVKM. DNA for the CDR3: TGTGCCAGCAGTTCCCCGGGACTACCGGAGCAGTTCTTC. Protein: CASSSPGLPEQFF.